This TCR beta chain was recorded in a study of T cell repertoires in cytomegalovirus infection. Study background: Both CMV infection and a matching HLA type were indicated by public TCR beta signatures.

TCRdb reprocessed the reads via MiXCR and lists one record per CDR3 protein. The sample includes approximately 630,000 distinct CDR3 sequences, around 24% of them seen just once. General study findings and limits: Ex vivo, HLA-C-restricted CMV-specific TCR beta clonotypes prevailed over the rest of the response.

As to this clonotype: The antigen is unknown. Just one base apart from a much larger clone, this may be a read error. This CDR3 fails to terminate in the conserved phenylalanine or tryptophan, so it likely reflects a read error.

This CDR3 comprises 14 residues. Trimming stripped 4 bases from V and 5 bases from J, with 12 bases between. Germline V gives CDR1 SGHVT, CDR2 SQSDAQ. This rearrangement joins TRBV7-4 to TRBJ2-1; perhaps TRBD1 as D (6 bases). The receptor comes from a human donor in good health (CMV status not recorded). Some clones in this sample may be carry-over from other donors' samples. Sequenced: CD8+ T cells from PBMCs. The chain's CDR3 is CASSSTDRDNEQFS. The CDR3 DNA sequence: TGTGCCAGCAGCTCTACGGACAGAGACAATGAGCAGTTCTCC.